This TCR beta chain is from a study of cytomegalovirus exposure and HLA in healthy donors. V was pared by 6 bases and J by 2 bases, with 9 bases of the junction left unmatched. The germline V gene has CDR1 LNHNV and CDR2 YYDKDF (reference sequence). The CDR3 has 15 residues. The PCR employed 60 Vbeta primers together with 13 Jbeta primers. Generated by immunoSEQ multiplex PCR, the TCRdb table keeps only in-frame clones and is missing some. In the table there are roughly 100,000 clones, 60% to 80% of which are singletons. This receptor was taken from a boy younger than 18 in good health and CMV-seronegative. This chain uses TRBV15 with TRBJ2-5, with 7 bases identical to TRBD1. The sequenced sample was PBMCs. Here the CDR3 reads CATRRKGQEQETQYF. CDR3 in DNA: TGTGCCACCAGACGCAAAGGACAGGAACAAGAGACCCAGTACTTC.